This entry describes one TCR beta chain. A junction boundary mismatches the germline segment, possibly from a read error. The data originate from a study of shared clonotypes between healthy human individuals. Germline assignment: CDR1 MGHDK and CDR2 SYGVNS. The CDR3 runs 13 residues. Data came from immunoSEQ multiplex PCR; TCRdb stores just in-frame clones and leaves some out. This table holds about 530,000 clones, 90% to 96% found once. The sample was naive CD4+ T cells sorted from blood. Subset here: CD45RA+ positively selected. This TCR was recovered from a woman in her thirties in good health. The chain links TRBV25-1 to TRBJ2-7, with D maybe TRBD2 (7 bases). The CDR3 DNA follows: TGTGCCAGCAGTGAATCCCGGGGGGCTGCTCCTCGATTC. Its translation is CASSESRGAAPRF.